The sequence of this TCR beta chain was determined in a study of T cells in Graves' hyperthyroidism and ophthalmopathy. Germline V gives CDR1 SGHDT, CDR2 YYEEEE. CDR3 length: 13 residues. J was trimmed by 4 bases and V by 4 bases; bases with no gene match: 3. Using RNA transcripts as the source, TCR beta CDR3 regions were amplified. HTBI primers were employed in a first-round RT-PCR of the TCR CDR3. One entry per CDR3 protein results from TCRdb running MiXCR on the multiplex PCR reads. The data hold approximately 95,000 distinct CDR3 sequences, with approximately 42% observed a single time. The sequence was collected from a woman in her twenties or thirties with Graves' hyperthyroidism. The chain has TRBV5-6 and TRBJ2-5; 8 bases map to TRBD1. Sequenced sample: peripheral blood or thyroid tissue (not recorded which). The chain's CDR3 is CASSPRGRETQYF. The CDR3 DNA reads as TGTGCCAGCAGCCCCAGGGGGCGAGAGACCCAGTACTTC.